Included here is one T cell receptor (beta chain) sequence, with context. These data originate in a study of T-cell memory formation after mild COVID-19. Constant-segment-primed 5'RACE gave TCR alpha and TCR beta cDNA libraries with sample barcodes and UMIs. Each CDR3 protein gets one entry after TCRdb re-called the 5' RACE reads with MiXCR. The sample consists of under 400,000 distinct CDR3 sequences, 21% of them appearing once. The origin of this receptor is an adult woman who had mild COVID-19 (a few samples of this study predate the infection). Cell type and time point are not known. Material for sequencing was PBMCs or a T cell subset sorted from them (not recorded which).

The CDR3 reads CASSATSGNWYEQYF. CDR3 nucleotides: TGTGCCAGCAGCGCGACTAGCGGGAATTGGTACGAGCAGTACTTC. V and J are TRBV9 and TRBJ2-7; 11 nucleotides agree with TRBD2. V shed 3 bases and J 4 bases; nucleotides not matched to a gene: 6. CDR1 and CDR2 from the germline V gene are SGDLS and YYNGEE. The CDR3 is 15 residues long.